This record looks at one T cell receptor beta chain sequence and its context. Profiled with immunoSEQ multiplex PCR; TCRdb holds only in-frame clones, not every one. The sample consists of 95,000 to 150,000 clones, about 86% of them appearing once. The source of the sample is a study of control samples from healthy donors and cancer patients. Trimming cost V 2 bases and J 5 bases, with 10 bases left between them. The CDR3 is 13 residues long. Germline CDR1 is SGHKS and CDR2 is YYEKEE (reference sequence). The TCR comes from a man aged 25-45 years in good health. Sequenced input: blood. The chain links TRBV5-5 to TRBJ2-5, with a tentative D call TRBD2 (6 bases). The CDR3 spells CASSLLAGETQYF. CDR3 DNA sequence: TGTGCCAGCAGCTTACTAGCAGGGGAGACCCAGTACTTC.